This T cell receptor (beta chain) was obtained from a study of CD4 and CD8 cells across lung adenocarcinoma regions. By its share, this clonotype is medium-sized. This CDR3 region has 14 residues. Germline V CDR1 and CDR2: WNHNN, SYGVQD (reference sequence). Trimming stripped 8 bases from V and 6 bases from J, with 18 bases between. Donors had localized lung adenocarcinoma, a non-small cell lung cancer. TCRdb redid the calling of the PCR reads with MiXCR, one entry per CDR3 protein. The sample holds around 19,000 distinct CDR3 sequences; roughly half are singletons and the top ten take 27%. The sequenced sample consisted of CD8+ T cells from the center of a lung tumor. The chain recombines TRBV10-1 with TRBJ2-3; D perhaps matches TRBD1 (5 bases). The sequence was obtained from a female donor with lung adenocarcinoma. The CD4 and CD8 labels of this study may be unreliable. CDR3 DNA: TGCGCCAGCGACAAGACAGCCCCTGGGGATACGCAGTATTTT. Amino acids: CASDKTAPGDTQYF.